The T cell receptor (beta chain) under discussion was sequenced for a study of monozygotic twins with cystic fibrosis. Libraries were prepared by immunoSEQ multiplex PCR; TCRdb keeps only in-frame clonotypes and omits some of them. This table holds tens of thousands of clones, around 66% found once. Concerning this clone itself: Its antigen is still unknown.

The study's findings and limits: No link emerged between shared CDR3 counts and age, concordance or severity.

Trimming removed 1 base from V and 2 bases from J; junction bases left unmatched: 6. CDR1 and CDR2 (germline): MRHNA, SNTAGT. The CDR3 sequence is 16 residues long. The chain carries TRBV6-4 and TRBJ2-3; the match to TRBD2 covers 7 bases. The sequencing sample was made of blood. The source of this sequence is a girl aged 10-17 years with cystic fibrosis. For the CDR3, the DNA is TGTGCCAGCAGTGACTTTCGGACTAGAGACACAGATACGCAGTATTTT. Amino acid sequence: CASSDFRTRDTDTQYF.